The entry below gives a single T cell receptor beta chain sequence along with its context. These data belong to a study of identifying expanded T cells in peripheral blood. Assay: immunoSEQ multiplex PCR; the TCRdb copy retains only in-frame clones and omits some. The profile shows approximately 91,000 clones, about 91% of them singletons. Between the trimmed V and J ends, which lost 6 bases and 0 bases, there was a span of 13 bases. Germline V gene data show CDR1 as SGHRS and CDR2 as YFSETQ. The CDR3 covers 14 residues. The genes are TRBV5-1 and TRBJ2-7; TRBD2 might be the D (5 bases). The specimen sequenced was blood. The clonotype was recovered from a person aged 18-69 years in good health. The CDR3 sequence: CASNAPGISYEQYF. The CDR3, as DNA: TGCGCCAGCAACGCCCCCGGGATCTCCTACGAGCAGTACTTC.